This record concerns one T cell receptor (beta chain) sequence. Its antigen is unknown. Using unique molecular identifiers, the investigators prepared the TCRbeta library. Via MiXCR, TCRdb re-called the PCR reads, giving one row per CDR3 protein. Among 500,000 to 650,000 distinct CDR3 sequences listed, more than 9.5% were seen once. The data were taken from a study of T-cell reconstitution after alpha-beta-depleted transplantation in children. Broader study findings: TCRbeta diversity was high at day 60 in some patients (a result of surviving recipient T cells and thymic progenitors).

This TCR came from a female patient aged 2 to 10 who had a stem cell transplant for aplastic anemia, so the T cells may come from the graft donor. This sample comprised PBMCs, mostly from graft donor cells, obtained 180 days after TCRalphabeta/CD19-depleted stem cell transplant.

As DNA, the CDR3 is TGCAGTGCTAGAAAACTAGCGGGATGGAGGACCTACAATGAGCAGTTCTTC. Protein: CSARKLAGWRTYNEQFF. The chain is built from TRBV20-1 and TRBJ2-1; 10 nucleotides align to TRBD2. The V and J ends lost 2 bases and 2 bases, in that order; junction bases with no gene match: 9. Looked up from germline, CDR1 is DFQATT and CDR2 is SNEGSKA (reference sequence). The CDR3 runs to 17 residues.